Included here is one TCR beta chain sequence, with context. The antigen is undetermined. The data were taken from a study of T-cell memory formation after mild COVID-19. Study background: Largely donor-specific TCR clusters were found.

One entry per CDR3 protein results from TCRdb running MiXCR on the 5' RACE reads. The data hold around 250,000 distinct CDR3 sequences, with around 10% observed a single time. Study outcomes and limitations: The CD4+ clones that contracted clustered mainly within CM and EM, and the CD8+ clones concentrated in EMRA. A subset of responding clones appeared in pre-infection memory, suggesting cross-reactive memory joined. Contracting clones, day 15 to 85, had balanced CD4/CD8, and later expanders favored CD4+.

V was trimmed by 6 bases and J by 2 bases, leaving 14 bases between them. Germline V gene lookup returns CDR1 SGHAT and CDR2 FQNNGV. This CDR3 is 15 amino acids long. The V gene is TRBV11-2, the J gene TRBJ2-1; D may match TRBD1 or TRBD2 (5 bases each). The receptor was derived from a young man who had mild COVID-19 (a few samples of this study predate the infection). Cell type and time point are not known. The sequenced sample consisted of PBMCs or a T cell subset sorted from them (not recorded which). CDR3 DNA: TGTGCCAGCAGTCAGTACGGGGCTACCTACAATGAGCAGTTCTTC. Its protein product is CASSQYGATYNEQFF.